Following are 28 T cell receptor beta chains from one sample sequenced in a study of blood T cell repertoires in COVID-19. The method was immunoSEQ multiplex PCR; TCRdb's version includes in-frame clones alone and lacks a portion of them. Of a few hundred thousand clones in the sample, approximately 83% were seen once. Material for sequencing was PBMCs or T cells enriched from blood (not recorded which). All receptors derive from a woman aged 40-49 years with acute COVID-19.

The chain has TRBV19 and TRBJ1-5; D remains unclear. Between the trimmed V and J ends, which lost 7 bases and 4 bases, there was a span of 17 bases. Germline CDR1 reads LNHDA; CDR2 reads SQIVND (reference sequence). The CDR3 totals 15 residues. CDR3 coding DNA: TGTGCCAGTAAGGAGCGATGGGTGAATAATCAGCCCCAGCATTTT. Translating gives CASKERWVNNQPQHF.

J is TRBJ1-1 and V is TRBV7-5; whether TRBD1, the table's D call, matches the DNA was not checked. TRBV7-5 represents a pseudogene. The length of the CDR3 is 15 residues. DNA of the CDR3: TGTGCCAGAAGCTTAGCCCTGGACAAGAACACTGAAGCTTTCTTT. This encodes CARSLALDKNTEAFF.

V usage is TRBV3-1 (or the pseudogene TRBV3-2) and J usage is TRBJ1-2; TRBD1 matches at 10 bases. Germline V gene sequence: CDR1 LGHDT, CDR2 YNNKEL (reference sequence). CDR3 length: 15 residues. V was pared by 4 bases and J by 5 bases, with 7 bases of the junction left unmatched. Here the CDR3 DNA reads TGTGCCAGCAGCCCGAGGACAGGGGGTATATATGGCTACACCTTC. It yields the protein CASSPRTGGIYGYTF.

The CDR3 nucleotides read TGTGCCAGCAGCAACGACAGATCGAACACCGGGGAGCTGTTTTTT. Encoded protein: CASSNDRSNTGELFF. The chain couples TRBV7-9 to TRBJ2-2; a possible D gene is TRBD1 (5 bases). CDR1 is SEHNR, CDR2 FQNEAQ, per germline (reference sequence). The V end was cut by 5 bases, the J end by 0 bases, with 10 bases between. The CDR3 runs 15 residues.

This chain links TRBV7-2 with TRBJ1-1, with 10 bases lining up with TRBD1. Unmatched junction bases numbered 7, after V lost 5 bases and J lost 4 bases. The CDR3 sequence is 15 residues long. CDR1 is SGHTA, CDR2 FQGNSA, per germline. The CDR3 here is CASSPVGTGATEAFF. The CDR3 nucleotides are TGTGCCAGCAGCCCGGTTGGGACAGGGGCCACTGAAGCTTTCTTT.

The chain has TRBV27 and TRBJ1-6, with 9 bases fitting TRBD1. The germline gives CDR1 MNHEY, CDR2 SMNVEV (reference sequence). This CDR3 is built from 19 residues. V dropped 3 bases and J dropped 10; count of bases not matched to a gene: 19. As DNA, the CDR3 is TGTGCCAGCAGTTTGGAGGCCCCAGCTTTGACAGGGGGGGGCTCACCCCTCCACTTT. The encoded protein is CASSLEAPALTGGGSPLHF.

This chain uses TRBV4-2 with TRBJ1-1, with 7 bases identical to TRBD1. This CDR3 is 18 amino acids long. V lost 1 base and J lost 2; bases outside the gene matches: 13. CDR1 is LGHNA and CDR2 is YNFKEQ in the germline V gene. The CDR3 DNA reads as TGTGCCAGCAGCCAAGCCGGGAGGGGGCAGACTTTAAACACTGAAGCTTTCTTT. Encoded protein: CASSQAGRGQTLNTEAFF.

This rearrangement joins TRBV28 to TRBJ2-7; no reliable D call. The V end was cut by 3 bases, the J end by 3 bases, with 9 bases between. CDR1 and CDR2 (germline): MDHEN, SYDVKM. The CDR3 spans 13 residues. CDR3 sequence: CASSFTNSYEQYF. CDR3 coding DNA: TGTGCCAGCAGTTTTACAAACAGCTACGAGCAGTACTTC.

V and J are TRBV5-1 and TRBJ1-1, with 8 bases matching TRBD1. V lost 0 bases, J lost 7 bases, and 8 bases stayed unmatched. CDR1 is SGHRS, CDR2 YFSETQ, per germline. CDR3 size: 15 residues. The CDR3 DNA follows: TGCGCCAGCAGCTTGGGCAGGACAGGGCTTAGTGAAGCTTTCTTT. Protein sequence: CASSLGRTGLSEAFF.

The chain links TRBV7-2 to TRBJ1-1; D is undetermined. CDR1 and CDR2 from the germline V gene are SGHTA and FQGNSA. The CDR3 extends over 14 amino acids. Trimming cost V 4 bases and J 3 bases, with 12 bases left between them. The CDR3, as DNA: TGTGCCAGCAGCTCCGGATGGGAGGACACTGAAGCTTTCTTT. Amino acid sequence: CASSSGWEDTEAFF.

This chain connects TRBV7-2 to TRBJ2-7; 10 nucleotides agree with TRBD1. The CDR3 covers 17 residues. Per the germline V gene, CDR1 is SGHTA and CDR2 is FQGNSA. J was trimmed by 4 bases and V by 5 bases; bases with no gene match: 14. The CDR3 DNA sequence: TGTGCCAGCAGCCTAGGGGTCCGACAGGGGGCTGTATACGAGCAGTACTTC. Protein sequence: CASSLGVRQGAVYEQYF. The full variable domain, completed using reference TRBV7-2 and TRBJ2-7, is GAGVSQSPSNKVTEKGKDVELRCDPISGHTALYWYRQSLGQGLEFLIYFQGNSAPDKSGLPSDRFSAERTGGSVSTLTIQRTQQEDSAVYLCASSLGVRQGAVYEQYFGPGTRLTVT.

V is TRBV25-1 and J is TRBJ1-3; 7 bases are a match to TRBD1. Germline CDR1 and CDR2: MGHDK and SYGVNS. J was trimmed by 8 bases and V by 1 base; bases with no gene match: 8. The CDR3 spans 15 residues. The CDR3 nucleotides read TGTGCCAGCAGTGAATCCGGGACAGTCGCGGACACCATATATTTT. Amino acids: CASSESGTVADTIYF.

The rearrangement joins TRBV5-1 to TRBJ1-1; TRBD1 is a possible D gene (5 bases). Germline CDR1 is SGHRS and CDR2 is YFSETQ. The V end was cut by 5 bases, the J end by 0 bases, with 11 bases between. This CDR3 is built from 14 residues. The DNA for the CDR3 is TGCGCCAGCAGACAGGAGACAATGAACACTGAAGCTTTCTTT. Translating gives CASRQETMNTEAFF.

About this clone itself: An end of the junction differs from the germline gene, which may be a read error. The chain uses TRBV7-7 and TRBJ2-2; 9 nucleotides align to TRBD2. CDR1 SSHAT and CDR2 FNYEAQ come from the germline V gene (reference sequence). CDR3 length: 16 amino acids. CDR3 bases: TGTGCTAGCAGCTTATCCCCTAGCGGGGCGACCGGGGAGCTGTTTTTT. Translating it yields CASSLSPSGATGELFF.

This chain connects TRBV5-1 to TRBJ2-3; TRBD2 matches at 8 bases. The V and J ends lost 0 bases and 0 bases, in that order; junction bases with no gene match: 3. From germline, CDR1 is SGHRS and CDR2 YFSETQ. The CDR3 is made up of 16 amino acids. The CDR3 DNA follows: TGCGCCAGCAGCTTGGGACTAGCGCTCAGCACAGATACGCAGTATTTT. The encoded protein is CASSLGLALSTDTQYF.

This chain joins TRBV18 and TRBJ2-1; 8 bases align to TRBD2. Unmatched junction bases numbered 7, after V lost 3 bases and J lost 3 bases. The CDR3 runs to 16 residues. CDR1 is KGHSH, CDR2 LQKENI, per germline. The CDR3 is CASSPTTSGSYNEQFF. The CDR3 DNA is TGTGCCAGCTCACCTACAACGAGCGGGAGCTACAATGAGCAGTTCTTC.

V usage is TRBV21-1 and J usage is TRBJ2-3; TRBD2, as called in the table, went unchecked against the DNA. TRBV21-1 is a recognized pseudogene. The CDR3 covers 17 residues. The CDR3 nucleotides are TGTGCCAGCAGCAAGGGGACTAGCGGGGCCTTCACAGATACGCAGTATTTT. The encoded protein is CASSKGTSGAFTDTQYF.

The chain is built from TRBV5-4 and TRBJ2-5, with TRBD2 matching 11 bases. Germline V lookup: CDR1 SGHNT, CDR2 YYREEE (reference sequence). Trimming at V came to 2 bases and at J to 5 bases, leaving 5 bases not matched to a gene. CDR3 length: 15 amino acids. In DNA form, the CDR3 reads TGTGCCAGCAGCTTCCGACTAGCGGGGCAGGAGACCCAGTACTTC. This gives the protein CASSFRLAGQETQYF.

The chain has TRBV2 and TRBJ1-5; tentative D call: TRBD1 (6 bases). V was pared by 6 bases and J by 0 bases, with 15 bases between. Germline loops: CDR1 SNHLY, CDR2 FYNNEI. This CDR3 has 16 amino acids. The DNA of the CDR3 is TGTGCCAGCAGAGGAACAGGGACCTTTAGCAATCAGCCCCAGCATTTT. This codes for CASRGTGTFSNQPQHF.

The chain links TRBV10-2 to TRBJ2-7; 8 positions agree with TRBD2. Germline trimming cut 3 bases from V and 0 bases from J; bases unmatched to any gene: 7. The CDR3 has 16 amino acids. CDR1 is WSHSY and CDR2 is SAAADI in the germline V gene. The CDR3 is CASSEPLAVSSYEQYF. DNA of the CDR3: TGCGCCAGCAGTGAACCACTAGCGGTGAGCTCCTACGAGCAGTACTTC.

The V gene is TRBV27, the J gene TRBJ2-7; tentatively, D is TRBD1 (6 bases). V lost 5 bases and J 0 bases, leaving 14 bases between the germline ends. CDR1 and CDR2 (germline): MNHEY, SMNVEV (reference sequence). CDR3 length: 15 residues. CDR3 sequence: CASSLKTGASYEQYF. The CDR3 DNA reads TGTGCCAGCAGTCTCAAGACAGGAGCCTCCTACGAGCAGTACTTC.

The chain recombines TRBV19 with TRBJ1-4; 7 nucleotides align to TRBD1. Per the germline V gene, CDR1 is LNHDA and CDR2 is SQIVND (reference sequence). V dropped 3 bases and J dropped 5; count of bases not matched to a gene: 9. The CDR3 loop spans 16 amino acids. Here the CDR3 DNA reads TGTGCCAGTAGTATCACCGCAGGGGGTCTGAATGAAAAACTGTTTTTT. This encodes CASSITAGGLNEKLFF. The variable domain in full, completed from reference TRBV19 and TRBJ1-4, reads DGGITQSPKYLFRKEGQNVTLSCEQNLNHDAMYWYRQDPGQGLRLIYYSQIVNDFQKGDIAEGYSVSREKKESFPLTVTSAQKNPTAFYLCASSITAGGLNEKLFFGSGTQLSVL.

This chain uses TRBV6-2 or TRBV6-3 with TRBJ1-1; TRBD1 agrees at 7 bases. This CDR3 contains 17 residues. CDR1 is MNHEY and CDR2 is SVGEGT in the germline V gene. The junction had 21 bases not matched to a gene; V was cut back by 7 bases and J by 7 bases. The CDR3 nucleotides are TGTGCCAGCAACCCAAGTAGACAGGGCATTGGGAGGAATGAAGCTTTCTTT. The encoded protein is CASNPSRQGIGRNEAFF.

The chain employs TRBV24-1 and TRBJ2-3, with 8 bases that match TRBD2. Germline values: CDR1 KGHDR, CDR2 SFDVKD. Losses at the gene ends were 2 bases for V and 2 bases for J; bases not matched to a gene: 8. This CDR3 is 17 amino acids long. CDR3 nucleotides: TGTGCCACCAGTGATTCGGGGGGGGGTTCCGCCACAGATACGCAGTATTTT. Translating it yields CATSDSGGGSATDTQYF.

The V gene is TRBV6-1, the J gene TRBJ1-1; no reliable D call. CDR1 MNHNS and CDR2 SASEGT come from the germline V gene. V was shortened by 4 bases and J by 7 bases, with 19 bases between the two germline ends. There are 15 residues in the CDR3. The CDR3 DNA is TGTGCCAGCAGTGGAGCGGTGGAGACCTTGATTGAAGCTTTCTTT. Protein: CASSGAVETLIEAFF.

CDR3 loop: CASSLGREPNTGELFF. DNA of the CDR3: TGTGCCAGCAGTTTAGGGAGGGAGCCGAACACCGGGGAGCTGTTTTTT. This rearrangement joins TRBV27 to TRBJ2-2, with 7 bases fitting TRBD2. Germline CDR1 is MNHEY and CDR2 is SMNVEV (reference sequence). The CDR3 has 16 amino acids. V gave up 2 bases and J gave up 0 bases; unmatched junction bases: 3.

Only a few counts were recorded for this clone. V usage is TRBV10-1 and J usage is TRBJ1-6, with a weak D call TRBD1 (6 bases). Germline CDR1 WNHNN, CDR2 SYGVQD (reference sequence). Trimming stripped 0 bases from V and 6 bases from J, with 12 bases between. CDR3 length: 16 amino acids. The CDR3 sequence: CASSESGDIANSPLHF. The CDR3 DNA sequence: TGCGCCAGCAGTGAGTCAGGGGACATCGCTAATTCACCCCTCCACTTT.

The rearrangement uses TRBV10-3 and TRBJ1-3; 8 bases map to TRBD1. Germline V CDR1 and CDR2: ENHRY, SYGVKD. The CDR3 length is 17 residues. The V gene end was trimmed by 6 bases and the J gene end by 0 bases; junction bases not matched to a gene: 10. The DNA for the CDR3 is TGTGCCATCAGCGCCTCAGGGGGCCCGAGCTCTGGAAACACCATATATTTT. Translation: CAISASGGPSSGNTIYF.